These 20 T cell receptor beta chains were all obtained from the same sample, sequenced in a study of OX40 agonist ivuxolimab in advanced cancers. Assay used: immunoSEQ multiplex PCR; TCRdb lists only in-frame clones, some missing. This sample has about 44,000 clones, with roughly 86% found just once. The material sequenced was CD4+ or CD8+ T cells sorted from blood, taken in a trial of the OX40 agonist ivuxolimab. These receptor sequences come from an adult with an advanced solid tumor such as melanoma, head and neck, liver or kidney cancer.

The V call is TRBV6-5, the J call TRBJ1-6; D is unclear. Germline lookup yields CDR1 MNHEY and CDR2 SVGAGI. V shed 7 bases and J shed 12 bases, with 16 bases lying between them. The CDR3 covers 13 residues. The CDR3 is CASTNGLRRPLHF. For the CDR3, the DNA is TGTGCCAGCACCAACGGGTTGAGACGACCCCTCCACTTT.

Worth noting for this clone: The junction and the germline gene differ at one end; a read error may be behind it. V and J are TRBV6-5 and TRBJ2-1; D gene ambiguous. The CDR3 covers 13 residues. From germline, CDR1 is MNHEY and CDR2 SVGAGI. CDR3 nucleotide sequence: TGTGCCAGCAGTTACATTTCCTCCAATGAGCAGTTCTTC. Residues: CASSYISSNEQFF.

The rearrangement uses TRBV2 and TRBJ1-2, with 12 nucleotides matching TRBD1. The CDR3 sequence is 14 residues long. The ends lost 4 bases at V and 8 bases at J; junction bases unmatched: 5. Germline lookup yields CDR1 SNHLY and CDR2 FYNNEI. The CDR3 DNA follows: TGTGCCAGCAGTGGCTGGGGACAGGGGGCCGGCTACACCTTC. This encodes CASSGWGQGAGYTF.

The J gene is TRBJ2-1, the V gene TRBV5-5, with TRBD1 matching over 12 bases. Trimming at V came to 4 bases and at J to 10 bases, leaving 12 bases not matched to a gene. CDR3 length: 16 amino acids. CDR1 SGHKS and CDR2 YYEKEE come from the germline V gene (reference sequence). The CDR3 is CASSPTGTGGLREQFF. The CDR3 coding sequence is TGTGCCAGCAGCCCCACCGGGACAGGGGGCTTAAGGGAGCAGTTCTTC. Based on the CDR3 plus reference TRBV5-5 and TRBJ2-1, the full variable domain is DAGVTQSPTHLIKTRGQQVTLRCSPISGHKSVSWYQQVLGQGPQFIFQYYEKEERGRGNFPDRFSARQFPNYSSELNVNALLLGDSALYLCASSPTGTGGLREQFFGPGTRLTVL.

V is TRBV4-3 and J is TRBJ2-5; 12 nucleotides line up with TRBD2. Germline CDR1 and CDR2: LGHNA and YSLEER. This CDR3 region has 17 residues. V dropped 4 bases and J dropped 5; count of bases not matched to a gene: 11. Here the CDR3 reads CASSPGPSGGAEETQYF. CDR3 bases: TGCGCCAGCAGCCCGGGGCCTAGCGGGGGGGCCGAGGAGACCCAGTACTTC.

The chain recombines TRBV13 with TRBJ2-3; D is perhaps TRBD1 (5 bases). The CDR3 spans 14 residues. V dropped 5 bases and J dropped 2 bases, with 11 bases sitting between them. CDR1 PRHDT and CDR2 FYEKMQ come from the germline V gene (reference sequence). CDR3 region: CASSLDSPTDTQYF. In DNA, the CDR3 is TGTGCCAGCAGCCTCGACAGTCCCACAGATACGCAGTATTTT.

The CDR3 loop reads CASSLVRAYEQYF. For the CDR3, the DNA is TGTGCCAGCAGCTTAGTTAGGGCCTACGAGCAGTACTTC. The gene calls are TRBV7-8 and TRBJ2-7; D unresolved. The CDR3 sequence is 13 residues long. The germline V gene has CDR1 SGHVS and CDR2 FQNEAQ. V was clipped by 1 base and J by 2 bases, with 6 bases between them.

The chain carries TRBV6-4 and TRBJ2-1; 12 bases fit TRBD2. Germline trimming cut 5 bases from V and 15 bases from J; bases unmatched to any gene: 8. The CDR3 has 13 amino acids. CDR1 MRHNA and CDR2 SNTAGT come from the germline V gene. The CDR3 region is CASSSSGRGGAFF. Here the CDR3 DNA reads TGTGCCAGCAGTTCTAGCGGGAGGGGAGGTGCGTTCTTC.

The V call is TRBV28, the J call TRBJ1-1, with a tentative D call TRBD1 (6 bases). This CDR3 is built from 14 residues. Trimming shortened V by 3 bases and J by 1 base, and 9 bases separated the two germline ends. Germline CDR1 and CDR2: MDHEN and SYDVKM. In DNA form, the CDR3 reads TGTGCCAGCAGTTTCCCCAGGGGGAACACTGAAGCTTTCTTT. Translation: CASSFPRGNTEAFF.

The chain has TRBV5-4 and TRBJ2-3, with 11 bases aligning to TRBD2. J was trimmed by 1 base and V by 3 bases; bases with no gene match: 1. This CDR3 has 15 amino acids. In germline, CDR1 is SGHNT, CDR2 YYREEE (reference sequence). The CDR3 sequence is CASSWGLAGTDTQYF. The CDR3 DNA is TGTGCCAGCAGCTGGGGACTAGCGGGCACAGATACGCAGTATTTT.

The chain recombines TRBV19 with TRBJ1-2, with 12 bases identical to TRBD1. The V segment lost 6 bases and the J segment 4 bases; nucleotides outside the gene matches: 6. The CDR3 covers 15 residues. CDR1 and CDR2 (germline): LNHDA, SQIVND (reference sequence). CDR3 loop: CASSRDRGLGYGYTF. In nucleotides, the CDR3 is TGTGCCAGTAGCCGGGACAGGGGGCTGGGCTATGGCTACACCTTC.

V usage is TRBV11-2 and J usage is TRBJ2-7, with 10 positions matching TRBD2. Trimming at V came to 1 base and at J to 10 bases, leaving 13 bases not matched to a gene. The germline CDR1 and CDR2 sequences are SGHAT and FQNNGV. The CDR3 has 16 residues. The CDR3 here is CASSLGSSGSRVVQYF. DNA for the CDR3: TGTGCCAGCAGCTTAGGATCTAGCGGGAGTCGGGTCGTACAGTACTTC.

In DNA form, the CDR3 reads TGTGCCAGCAGTGAAAATCGGATGGTGGGACAGCAGCCCCAGCATTTT. This gives the protein CASSENRMVGQQPQHF. The chain couples TRBV6-1 to TRBJ1-5, with 7 bases aligning to TRBD1. The V and J ends lost 2 bases and 7 bases, in that order; junction bases with no gene match: 11. This CDR3 has 16 amino acids. From germline, CDR1 is MNHNS and CDR2 SASEGT.

The chain joins TRBV28 to TRBJ1-5, with a possible D match to TRBD1 (6 bases). V was cut by 6 bases and J by 3 bases, with 18 bases left in between. Germline CDR1 MDHEN, CDR2 SYDVKM. CDR3 length equals 16 residues. The CDR3 region is CASRPTPYRVNQPQHF. The CDR3 DNA reads TGTGCCAGCAGACCCACCCCCTACAGGGTCAATCAGCCCCAGCATTTT. The complete variable domain, with remaining parts taken from reference TRBV28 and TRBJ1-5, reads DVKVTQSSRYLVKRTGEKVFLECVQDMDHENMFWYRQDPGLGLRLIYFSYDVKMKEKGDIPEGYSVSREKKERFSLILESASTNQTSMYLCASRPTPYRVNQPQHFGDGTRLSIL.

V and J are TRBV6-6 and TRBJ2-6; D unclear. Germline V gene lookup returns CDR1 MNHNY and CDR2 SVGAGI (reference sequence). Trimming pared 0 bases from V and 4 bases from J, leaving 7 bases between. The CDR3 sequence is 15 residues long. The chain's CDR3 is CASSYSGKGANVLTF. CDR3 DNA sequence: TGTGCCAGCAGTTACTCAGGGAAAGGGGCCAACGTCCTGACTTTC.

The chain carries TRBV6-5 and TRBJ1-6; tentatively, D is TRBD1 (5 bases). This CDR3 contains 15 residues. Germline lookup yields CDR1 MNHEY and CDR2 SVGAGI. The V and J ends lost 0 bases and 10 bases respectively, with 13 bases between them. For the CDR3, the DNA is TGTGCCAGCAGTTACTCGAGAGGGGTGAACTCACCCCTCCACTTT. Amino acid sequence: CASSYSRGVNSPLHF.

This sequence joins TRBV5-1 and TRBJ2-1; TRBD1 or TRBD2 may be the D gene (5 bases each). Germline-derived CDR1 and CDR2 are SGHRS and YFSETQ. The germline V and J ends were trimmed by 0 bases and 6 bases, with 10 bases remaining between them. CDR3 length: 14 residues. CDR3 in amino acids: CASSLGVGPNEQFF. CDR3 DNA: TGCGCCAGCAGCTTGGGCGTGGGACCCAATGAGCAGTTCTTC.

The chain has TRBV7-2 and TRBJ2-7, with TRBD2 matching over 11 bases. V gave up 4 bases and J gave up 0 bases; unmatched junction bases: 8. This CDR3 contains 17 residues. Germline assignment: CDR1 SGHTA and CDR2 FQGNSA. The CDR3 loop reads CASSSTSSGGYSYEQYF. In nucleotides, the CDR3 is TGTGCCAGCAGCTCCACCTCTAGCGGGGGGTACTCCTACGAGCAGTACTTC.

This rearrangement joins TRBV28 to TRBJ2-7; D is possibly TRBD1 (6 bases). Trimming removed 2 bases at V and 2 bases at J, with 7 bases between. Germline assignment: CDR1 MDHEN and CDR2 SYDVKM. The CDR3 length is 13 residues. The CDR3 coding sequence is TGTGCCAGCAGTTTAGGGGGCCCCTACGAGCAGTACTTC. It yields the protein CASSLGGPYEQYF.

The V gene is TRBV25-1, the J gene TRBJ2-3, with TRBD2 identical over 7 bases. CDR1 is MGHDK, CDR2 SYGVNS, per germline. The CDR3 loop spans 14 amino acids. The junction had 4 bases not matched to a gene; V was cut back by 3 bases and J by 4 bases. CDR3 amino acids: CASSESRGADTQYF. The CDR3 DNA is TGTGCCAGCAGTGAGTCCCGGGGGGCAGATACGCAGTATTTT.